Listed below are T cell receptor beta chains from one sample, sequenced in a study of T cell repertoires in cytomegalovirus infection. The antigens these receptors bind are not known. TCRdb called the reads again in MiXCR, with one record for every CDR3 protein. The sample lists about 470,000 distinct CDR3 sequences; about two fifths were seen once. This material consisted of cultured PBMCs, taken from culture after CMV antigen stimulation. All receptors derive from a human donor in good health (CMV status not recorded). Some clones in this sample may be carry-over from other donors' samples. Each CDR3 is given with its conserved first and last residue. The D gene is left open where the match is weak. Where a row states a size, it is once, few, many or the class of an expanded clone; other rows omit it.

>-|TRBJ2-7|TRBV7-2|-
CASSRVLGQSWVGLAREQYF
TGTGCCAGCAGCCGAGTCTTGGGACAGTCTTGGGTCGGACTAGCTCGCGAGCAGTACTTC
>-|TRBJ2-7|TRBV2|TRBD2
CASGPAAGGRLEQYF
TGTGCCAGCGGGCCGGCGGCGGGAGGGCGACTGGAGCAGTACTTC
>-|TRBJ1-1|TRBV6-6|-
CASSSSRESTEAFF
TGTGCCAGCAGTTCTAGCAGGGAGAGCACTGAAGCTTTCTTT
>-|TRBJ2-3|TRBV9|-
CASSGWWGISDTQYF
TGTGCCAGCAGCGGATGGTGGGGTATATCAGATACGCAGTATTTT
>few|TRBJ2-7|TRBV7-2|-
CASTLGGSSYEQYF
TGTGCCAGCACATTGGGGGGAAGCTCCTACGAGCAGTACTTC
>-|TRBJ2-3|TRBV7-9|TRBD2
CASSPLGGTRGTDTQYF
TGTGCCAGCAGCCCACTCGGGGGGACGAGGGGCACAGATACGCAGTATTTT
>few|TRBJ2-5|TRBV28|-
CASSLMGATQETQYF
TGTGCCAGCAGTTTAATGGGGGCGACCCAAGAGACCCAGTACTTC
>many|TRBJ2-5|TRBV7-2|TRBD2
CASSLGLAGVQETQYF
TGTGCCAGCAGCTTAGGACTAGCGGGGGTACAAGAGACCCAGTACTTC
>few|TRBJ1-3|TRBV6-5|-
CASSYSPTASGNTIYF
TGTGCCAGCAGTTACTCGCCGACGGCCTCTGGAAACACCATATATTTT
>many|TRBJ2-3|TRBV7-2|-
CASSVQRFTDTQYF
TGTGCCAGCAGTGTCCAGCGGTTCACAGATACGCAGTATTTT
>few|TRBJ2-3|TRBV6-2/TRBV6-3|-
CASITDSRNTDTQYF
TGTGCCAGCATTACGGACTCGCGCAACACAGATACGCAGTATTTT
>-|TRBJ2-3|TRBV4-1|TRBD2
CASSQEGWVGDSGRRSDTQYF
TGCGCCAGCAGCCAAGAAGGATGGGTGGGGGATAGCGGGAGGAGATCAGATACGCAGTATTTT
>-|TRBJ2-1|TRBV7-2|-
CASSPPGRDLHNEQFF
TGTGCCAGCAGCCCCCCCGGCCGGGACCTTCACAATGAGCAGTTCTTC
>once|TRBJ2-5|TRBV6-2/TRBV6-3|-
CASSYSPYGANQETQYF
TGTGCCAGCAGTTACTCCCCCTACGGGGCGAACCAAGAGACCCAGTACTTC
>-|TRBJ2-1|TRBV19|-
CASSPIGGNEQFF
TGTGCCAGTAGTCCCATAGGAGGGAATGAGCAGTTCTTC
>-|TRBJ1-2|TRBV6-6|-
CASSGPGTSRGYTF
TGTGCCAGCAGCGGACCCGGGACGTCTCGCGGCTACACCTTC
>few|TRBJ2-4|TRBV7-2|-
CASSLSGGAGALNIQYF
TGTGCCAGCAGCTTATCCGGCGGCGCAGGGGCCTTAAACATTCAGTACTTC
>-|TRBJ1-1|TRBV2|-
CASIGDGMNTEAFF
TGTGCCAGCATTGGAGACGGCATGAACACTGAAGCTTTCTTT
>few|TRBJ2-1|TRBV7-6|TRBD2
CASSPLTSGRLGLNEQFF
TGTGCCAGCAGCCCACTGACTAGCGGGAGATTGGGCCTCAATGAGCAGTTCTTC
>few|TRBJ2-1|TRBV4-3|TRBD1
CASSQFIQGASNEQFF
TGCGCCAGCAGCCAATTCATCCAGGGGGCTAGCAATGAGCAGTTCTTC
>-|TRBJ2-2|TRBV7-2|-
CASSLGGRGLWTGELFF
TGTGCCAGCAGCTTAGGTGGTCGGGGGTTGTGGACCGGGGAGCTGTTTTTT
>few|TRBJ2-7|TRBV7-2|-
CASSQQTGLSSYEQYF
TGTGCCAGCAGCCAGCAGACAGGCCTCAGCTCCTACGAGCAGTACTTC
>-|TRBJ2-1|TRBV5-1|-
CASSLNPRGDEQFF
TGCGCCAGCAGCTTGAACCCCAGGGGCGATGAGCAGTTCTTC
>-|TRBJ1-1|TRBV5-6|-
CASKGVTMNTEAFF
TGTGCCAGCAAAGGGGTAACCATGAACACTGAAGCTTTCTTT
>-|TRBJ2-3|TRBV12-5|-
CASGAGTLEDTQYF
TGTGCTAGTGGTGCCGGGACACTTGAAGATACGCAGTATTTT
>few|TRBJ1-6|TRBV6-5|TRBD1
CASSRLTGQAVSPLHF
TGTGCCAGCAGTCGCTTAACGGGACAGGCGGTTTCACCCCTCCACTTT
>many|TRBJ2-2|TRBV7-2|-
CASRLGRNTGELFF
TGTGCCAGCAGGCTCGGACGTAACACCGGGGAGCTGTTTTTT
>many|TRBJ2-5|TRBV7-2|-
CASAAILGNQETQYF
TGTGCCAGCGCAGCCATCCTAGGGAACCAAGAGACCCAGTACTTC
>-|TRBJ2-1|TRBV7-8|TRBD2
CASGWGGENEQFF
TGTGCCAGCGGATGGGGGGGGGAGAATGAGCAGTTCTTC
>-|TRBJ1-6|TRBV6-6|-
CASSYSTGYDNSPLHF
TGTGCCAGCAGTTACTCGACGGGATATGATAATTCACCCCTCCACTTT
>-|TRBJ2-7|TRBV28|-
CASSLVQNYEQYF
TGTGCCAGCAGTTTGGTACAGAACTACGAGCAGTACTTC
>-|TRBJ1-2|TRBV7-6|-
CASSASAGYYGYTF
TGTGCCAGCAGCGCCTCAGCGGGTTATTATGGCTACACCTTC
>-|TRBJ2-3|TRBV12-3/TRBV12-4|-
CASSLYPGYRSTDTQYF
TGTGCCAGCAGTTTATATCCAGGGTACCGGAGCACAGATACGCAGTATTTT
>few|TRBJ1-1|TRBV6-5|-
CASSYSRAEENTEAFF
TGTGCCAGCAGTTACTCGAGAGCCGAGGAGAACACTGAAGCTTTCTTT
>-|TRBJ2-7|TRBV7-6|TRBD2
CASSPGGGGFYEQYF
TGTGCCAGCAGCCCGGGCGGGGGGGGATTCTACGAGCAGTACTTC
>-|TRBJ2-6|TRBV12-3/TRBV12-4|-
CASSHRAGANVLTF
TGTGCCAGCAGTCACAGGGCTGGGGCCAACGTCCTGACTTTC
>many|TRBJ1-2|TRBV7-8|-
CASSLAGSNYGYTF
TGTGCCAGCAGCTTAGCGGGCAGCAACTATGGCTACACCTTC
>-|TRBJ2-7|TRBV7-2|-
CASSLDVGSYEQYF
TGTGCCAGCAGCTTAGACGTCGGCTCCTACGAGCAGTACTTC
>-|TRBJ1-2|TRBV7-6|TRBD1
CASSTGQIGTDYGYTF
TGTGCCAGCAGCACCGGGCAAATAGGGACAGACTATGGCTACACCTTC
>-|TRBJ1-3|TRBV6-1|-
CASSDPNRDGNTIYF
TGTGCCAGCAGTGACCCCAACAGGGATGGAAACACCATATATTTT
>-|TRBJ1-1|TRBV12-5|-
CASGVTDSYPTEAFF
TGTGCTAGTGGTGTGACGGACAGTTACCCCACTGAAGCTTTCTTT
>-|TRBJ1-5|TRBV2|TRBD1
CASSDGQGLGQPQHF
TGTGCCAGCAGTGATGGACAGGGGCTAGGTCAGCCCCAGCATTTT
>-|TRBJ2-3|TRBV7-9|TRBD2
CASSRGLALILGYTDTQYF
TGTGCCAGCTCCCGGGGACTAGCTTTGATCTTGGGGTACACAGATACGCAGTATTTT
>-|TRBJ2-3|TRBV7-8|-
CASSLRSWGRTSTDTQYF
TGTGCCAGCAGCTTACGCTCCTGGGGTAGGACTAGCACAGATACGCAGTATTTT
>-|TRBJ2-1|TRBV28|-
CASSPPNSLVNEQFF
TGTGCCAGCAGTCCCCCAAACTCACTAGTCAATGAGCAGTTCTTC
>once|TRBJ2-7|TRBV12-5|-
CASGLSDYYEQYF
TGTGCTAGTGGTTTGTCAGATTACTACGAGCAGTACTTC
>-|TRBJ1-4|TRBV6-5|TRBD1
CASSYSWVGQGGVKLFF
TGTGCCAGCAGTTACTCCTGGGTCGGACAGGGTGGCGTAAAACTGTTTTTT
>-|TRBJ1-1|TRBV2|TRBD1
CASRGTGGGTEAFF
TGTGCCAGCAGAGGAACAGGGGGCGGCACTGAAGCTTTCTTT
>many|TRBJ2-4|TRBV7-2|TRBD1
CASSSTGTGGLWNIQYF
TGTGCCAGCAGCTCAACCGGGACAGGGGGACTCTGGAACATTCAGTACTTC
>many|TRBJ2-1|TRBV7-6|TRBD2
CASSKGLYNEQFF
TGTGCCAGCAGCAAGGGACTATACAATGAGCAGTTCTTC
>few|TRBJ2-2|TRBV7-2|-
CASSSGGYDTGELFF
TGTGCCAGCAGCTCCGGAGGGTACGACACCGGGGAGCTGTTTTTT
>-|TRBJ2-7|TRBV20-1|TRBD2
CSASQASGSDHEQYF
TGCAGTGCTAGTCAGGCTAGCGGGAGCGACCACGAGCAGTACTTC
>-|TRBJ2-1|TRBV7-6|-
CASSLAGSQGTSGRFF
TGTGCCAGCAGCTTAGCCGGTTCACAGGGTACGTCCGGACGGTTCTTC
>-|TRBJ2-1|TRBV7-6|-
CASSLAPNNEQFF
TGTGCCAGCAGCTTAGCGCCCAACAATGAGCAGTTCTTC
>-|TRBJ2-3|TRBV7-4|TRBD2
CASSLWSSGGAIHTQYF
TGTGCCAGCAGCTTATGGAGTAGCGGGGGGGCCATACATACGCAGTATTTT
>-|TRBJ2-5|TRBV4-1|-
CASSPWGREETQYF
TGCGCCAGCAGCCCCTGGGGACGGGAAGAGACCCAGTACTTC
>few|TRBJ1-2|TRBV6-1|-
CASSPYLGVHYTF
TGTGCCAGCAGTCCTTATCTGGGCGTTCACTACACCTTC
>few|TRBJ1-1|TRBV7-8|TRBD1
CASSSRTGGLEAFF
TGTGCCAGCAGCTCACGGACAGGGGGCTTGGAAGCTTTCTTT
>-|TRBJ2-5|TRBV2|TRBD2
CASGSGTSGRAVETQYF
TGTGCCAGCGGTTCCGGGACTAGCGGGAGGGCCGTTGAGACCCAGTACTTC
>few|TRBJ2-1|TRBV6-5|-
CASSYGGTNEQFF
TGTGCCAGCAGTTATGGCGGTACAAATGAGCAGTTCTTC